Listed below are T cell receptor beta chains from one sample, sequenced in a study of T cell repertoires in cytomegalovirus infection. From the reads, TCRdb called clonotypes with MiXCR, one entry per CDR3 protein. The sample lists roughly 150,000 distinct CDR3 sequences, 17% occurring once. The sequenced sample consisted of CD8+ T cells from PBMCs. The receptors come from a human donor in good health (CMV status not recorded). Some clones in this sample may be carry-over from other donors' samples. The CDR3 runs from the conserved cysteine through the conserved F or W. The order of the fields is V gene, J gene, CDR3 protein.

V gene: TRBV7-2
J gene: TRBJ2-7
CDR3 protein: CASSPAPSGNYEQYF

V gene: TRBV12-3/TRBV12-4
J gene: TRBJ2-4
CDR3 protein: CASMTGANIQYF

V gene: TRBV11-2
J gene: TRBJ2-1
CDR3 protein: CASSLRRRDPYNEQFF

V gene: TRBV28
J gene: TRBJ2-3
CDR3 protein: CARCSITDTQYF

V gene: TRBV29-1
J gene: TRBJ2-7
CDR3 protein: CSAQTGSSYEQYF

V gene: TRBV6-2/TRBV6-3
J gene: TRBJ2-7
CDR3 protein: CANSYSIFRGSTYEQYF

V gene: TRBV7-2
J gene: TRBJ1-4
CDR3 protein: CASSHVPGQGPRGNEKLFF

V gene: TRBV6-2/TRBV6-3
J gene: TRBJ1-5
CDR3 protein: CASSVRDRPYSNQPQHF

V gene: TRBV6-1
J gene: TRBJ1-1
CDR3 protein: CASSFLDGEAFF

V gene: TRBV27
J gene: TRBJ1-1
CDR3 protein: CASSFSGKNEAFF

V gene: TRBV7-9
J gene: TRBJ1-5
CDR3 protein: CASSSGKEVGTRQPQHF

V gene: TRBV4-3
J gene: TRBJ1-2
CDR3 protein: CASSQERGNYGYTF

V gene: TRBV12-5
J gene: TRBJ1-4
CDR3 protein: CASFGSSNEKLFF

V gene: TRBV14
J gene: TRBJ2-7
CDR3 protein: CASSPWADSYEQYF

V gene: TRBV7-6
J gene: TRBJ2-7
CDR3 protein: CASGDRAGYEQYF

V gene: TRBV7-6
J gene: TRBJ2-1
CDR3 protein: CASSARRGVSYNEQFF

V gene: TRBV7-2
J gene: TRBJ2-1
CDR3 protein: CASSPSLGYNEQFF

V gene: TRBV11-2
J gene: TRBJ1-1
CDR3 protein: CASSLDRGAKTEAFF

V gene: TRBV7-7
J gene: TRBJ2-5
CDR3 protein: CASSPLEGGDETQYF

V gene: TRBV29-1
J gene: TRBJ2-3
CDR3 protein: CSVVRADSTDTQYF

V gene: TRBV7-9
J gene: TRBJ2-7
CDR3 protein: CASSLTLGREHYEQYF

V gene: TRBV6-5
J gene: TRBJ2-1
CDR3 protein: CASSSLGTSGGGVYNEQFF

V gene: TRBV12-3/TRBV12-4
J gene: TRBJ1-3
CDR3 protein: CASSPGTYGNTIYF

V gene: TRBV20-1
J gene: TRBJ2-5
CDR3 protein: CSARISEETQYF

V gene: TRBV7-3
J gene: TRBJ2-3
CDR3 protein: CASSSGPRADTQYF

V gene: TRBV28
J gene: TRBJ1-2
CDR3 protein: CASSPLGGGPHGYTF

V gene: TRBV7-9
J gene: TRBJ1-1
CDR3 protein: CASKQGGAGGRTEAFF

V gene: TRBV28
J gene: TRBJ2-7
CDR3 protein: CASSLVGQGEDF

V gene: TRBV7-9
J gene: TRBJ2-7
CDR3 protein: CASSFQTGTGRSYEQYF

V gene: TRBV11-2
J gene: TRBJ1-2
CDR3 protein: CASSDSFRRGNYGYTF

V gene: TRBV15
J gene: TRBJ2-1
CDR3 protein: CATSSDSGSGSDEQFF

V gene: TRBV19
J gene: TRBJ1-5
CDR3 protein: CASSMKGESPQHF

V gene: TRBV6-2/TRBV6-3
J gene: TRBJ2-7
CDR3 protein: CASSQGGGYEQYF

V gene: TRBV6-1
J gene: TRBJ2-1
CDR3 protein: CASSRGLAENNEQFF

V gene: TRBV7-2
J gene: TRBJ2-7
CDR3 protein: CASSLRNHEQYF

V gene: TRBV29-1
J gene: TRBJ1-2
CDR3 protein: CSVEWPANYGYTF

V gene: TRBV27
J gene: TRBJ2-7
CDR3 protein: CASSTLGLAGAREQYF

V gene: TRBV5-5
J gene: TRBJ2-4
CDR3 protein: CASSHEVPTTKNIQYF

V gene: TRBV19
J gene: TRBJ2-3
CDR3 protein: CASSSWGSSTDTQYF

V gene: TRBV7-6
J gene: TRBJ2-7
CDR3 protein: CASSLGAGMTYEQYF

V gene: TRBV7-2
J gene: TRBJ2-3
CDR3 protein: CASSFSTGAGDTQYF

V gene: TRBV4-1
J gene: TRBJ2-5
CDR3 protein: CASSQDVVETGDRETQYF

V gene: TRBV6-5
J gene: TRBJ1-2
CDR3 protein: CASRHEEYGDYGYTF

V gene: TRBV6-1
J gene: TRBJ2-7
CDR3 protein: CASSEAEGYEQYF

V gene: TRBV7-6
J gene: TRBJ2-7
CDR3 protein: CASSPGLAADYEQYF

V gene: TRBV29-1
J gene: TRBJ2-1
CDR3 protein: CSAWLAGPSYNEQFF

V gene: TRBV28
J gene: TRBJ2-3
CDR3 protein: CASRGTGLALTDTQYF

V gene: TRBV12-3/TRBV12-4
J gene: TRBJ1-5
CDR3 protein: CASSLGGARQPQHF

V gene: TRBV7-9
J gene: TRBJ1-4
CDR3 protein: CASSLDDGANEKLFF

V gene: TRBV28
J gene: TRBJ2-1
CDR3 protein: CASRLDNEQFF

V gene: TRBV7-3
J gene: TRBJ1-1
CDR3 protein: CASSSSAAGEAFF